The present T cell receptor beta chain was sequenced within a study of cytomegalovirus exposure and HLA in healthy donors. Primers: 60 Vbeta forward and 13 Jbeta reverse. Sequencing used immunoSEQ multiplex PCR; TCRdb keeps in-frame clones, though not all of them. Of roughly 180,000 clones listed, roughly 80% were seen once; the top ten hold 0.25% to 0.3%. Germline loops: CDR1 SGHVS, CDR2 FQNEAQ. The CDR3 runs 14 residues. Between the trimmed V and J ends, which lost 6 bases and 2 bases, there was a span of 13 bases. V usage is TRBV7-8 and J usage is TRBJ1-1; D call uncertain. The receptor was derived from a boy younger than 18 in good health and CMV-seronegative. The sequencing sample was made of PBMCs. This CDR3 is CASSYRDSNTEAFF. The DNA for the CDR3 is TGTGCCAGCAGTTATCGGGATTCCAACACTGAAGCTTTCTTT.